The source of this TCR beta chain is a study of post-analysis software for immune sequencing data. Prepared TCR beta cDNA libraries contained unique molecular identifiers. cDNA molecules numbering 400,000 to 550,000 came from around 1 to 10 million T cells. MiXCR was run by TCRdb on the PCR reads, yielding one entry per CDR3 protein. The sample holds roughly 730,000 distinct CDR3 sequences, roughly 29% seen once. A word on this clonotype: Its antigen is still unknown.

General study findings and limits: Controls had lower frequencies than patients of four or five TRBV segments, which included TRBV5-6, TRBV5-1 and TRBV20-1. Pronounced co-clustering by F measure was evident among identically batched samples. Multiple sclerosis patients had significantly lower normalized Chao1 diversity than controls.

V was clipped by 0 bases and J by 6 bases; unmatched bases: 8. The germline gives CDR1 SGHTA, CDR2 FQGNSA. The CDR3 totals 16 residues. Sequenced input: blood. The chain couples TRBV7-2 to TRBJ2-7; 10 bases are a match to TRBD2. This sequence originates from a girl aged 5-17 years with multiple sclerosis. CDR3 nucleotides: TGTGCCAGCAGCTTAGCCGGGACTAGCGAAACCTCCGAGCAGTACTTC. It translates to CASSLAGTSETSEQYF.